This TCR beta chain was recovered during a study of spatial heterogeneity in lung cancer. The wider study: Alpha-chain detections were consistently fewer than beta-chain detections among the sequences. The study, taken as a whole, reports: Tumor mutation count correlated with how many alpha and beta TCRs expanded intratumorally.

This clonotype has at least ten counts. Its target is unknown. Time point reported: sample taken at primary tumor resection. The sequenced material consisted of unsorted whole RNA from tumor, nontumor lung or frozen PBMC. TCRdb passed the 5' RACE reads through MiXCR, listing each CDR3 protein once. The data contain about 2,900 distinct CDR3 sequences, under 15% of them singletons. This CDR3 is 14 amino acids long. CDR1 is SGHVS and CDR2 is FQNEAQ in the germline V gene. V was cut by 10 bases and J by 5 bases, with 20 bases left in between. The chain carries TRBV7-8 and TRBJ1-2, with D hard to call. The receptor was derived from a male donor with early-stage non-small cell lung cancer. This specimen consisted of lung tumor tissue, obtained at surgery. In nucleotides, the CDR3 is TGTGCCACAGGCGAGAGGCCCGTTGGTTATGGCTACACCTTC. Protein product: CATGERPVGYGYTF.